This T cell receptor (beta chain) came from a study of cytomegalovirus exposure and HLA in healthy donors. After removal of 6 bases from V and 5 bases from J, the junction contained 5 bases not matched to a gene. Per the germline V gene, CDR1 is SGHTA and CDR2 is FQGNSA. This CDR3 contains 14 residues. Overall study findings and caveats: Solely CMV serostatus was available to characterize immune exposure. Donors belonging to an Asian-associated ancestry cluster reportedly showed fewer N-insertions in productive TCRs than the roughly 670-donor mean, according to what a later analysis found.

Primers: 60 Vbeta forward and 13 Jbeta reverse. In the original processing: Roughly 10 million shared chains were among approximately 87 million unique TCR beta chains counted in a later analysis. TCRdb's table, derived via immunoSEQ multiplex PCR, lists solely in-frame clones and lacks some. That table furnishes V, J and clone size, whereas the DNA furnished D and trimming. The sample gives some 98,000 clones, over 60% of which show up once; approximately 8% is in the top ten. In this sample, this clone turned up a few times. Its antigen is still unknown. This sequence joins TRBV7-2 and TRBJ2-1; the match to TRBD2 covers 9 bases. This receptor was taken from a female donor in good health and CMV-seronegative. Sequenced: PBMCs. The CDR3 nucleotides read TGTGCCAGCAGAAAGCGGGGGGCCCACAATGAGCAGTTCTTC. Amino acid sequence: CASRKRGAHNEQFF.